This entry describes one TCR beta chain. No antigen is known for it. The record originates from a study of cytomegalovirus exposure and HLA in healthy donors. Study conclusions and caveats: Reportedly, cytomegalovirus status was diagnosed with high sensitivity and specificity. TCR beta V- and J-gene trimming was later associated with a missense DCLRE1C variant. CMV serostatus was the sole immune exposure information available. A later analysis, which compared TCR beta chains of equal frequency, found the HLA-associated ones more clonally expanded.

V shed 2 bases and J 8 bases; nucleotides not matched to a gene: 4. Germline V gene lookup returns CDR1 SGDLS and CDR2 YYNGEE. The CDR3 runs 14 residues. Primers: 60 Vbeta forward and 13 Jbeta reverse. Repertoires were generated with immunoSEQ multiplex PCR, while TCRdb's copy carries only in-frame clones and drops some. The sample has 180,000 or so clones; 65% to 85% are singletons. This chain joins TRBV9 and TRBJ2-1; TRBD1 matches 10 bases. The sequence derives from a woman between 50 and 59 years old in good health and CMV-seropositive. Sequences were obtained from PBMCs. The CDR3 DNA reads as TGTGCCAGCAGCGTCGGACAGGGGGGGGATGAGCAGTTCTTC. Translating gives CASSVGQGGDEQFF.